This TCR beta chain was sequenced in a study of blood T cell repertoires in COVID-19. Trimming pared 5 bases from V and 10 bases from J, leaving 15 bases between. The germline V gene encodes CDR1 MGHDK and CDR2 SYGVNS. This CDR3 contains 14 residues. Per the authors' pipeline: Scientists estimated how many nucleated cells there were by amplifying reference gene primers. Repertoires were generated with immunoSEQ multiplex PCR, while TCRdb's copy carries only in-frame clones and drops some. V, J and clone size reflect that table, while D and trimming were determined from the DNA. The sample contains 90,000 to 150,000 clones, 85% of which appear only once.

The sequenced material came from peripheral blood. This chain connects TRBV25-1 to TRBJ1-6; D possibly corresponds to TRBD1 (6 bases). This TCR was sampled from an elderly man with acute or convalescent COVID-19. Here the CDR3 reads CASSLTGGDSPLHF. CDR3 DNA sequence: TGTGCCAGCAGTCTGACAGGAGGTGACTCACCCCTCCACTTT.